Listed below are T cell receptor beta chains from one sample, sequenced in a study of T cells in Graves' hyperthyroidism and ophthalmopathy. MiXCR, run by TCRdb on the multiplex PCR reads, gives a single entry per CDR3 protein. The sample includes more than 550,000 distinct CDR3 sequences, about 19% of them seen just once. The sequenced material came from blood. Receptor source: a woman aged 50 to 60 with Graves' hyperthyroidism that later progressed to Graves' ophthalmopathy. Each CDR3 is given with its conserved first and last residue. A D gene is named only where the DNA matches it firmly. The size entry is marked missing in some rows and otherwise reads once, few, many or a size class.

D,V,size,J,CDR3,DNA
TRBD1,TRBV12-3/TRBV12-4,many,TRBJ1-5,CASSSGGAQPQHF,TGTGCCAGCAGTTCAGGGGGTGCTCAGCCCCAGCATTTT
NA,TRBV27,NA,TRBJ1-2,CASSLWGPDYGYTF,TGTGCCAGCAGTTTATGGGGACCGGACTATGGCTACACCTTC
NA,TRBV7-3,NA,TRBJ2-3,CASSLLNGITDTQYF,TGTGCCAGCAGCTTACTTAACGGAATCACAGATACGCAGTATTTT
NA,TRBV20-1,few,TRBJ2-7,CSARDGAVDSYEQYF,TGCAGTGCTAGAGATGGGGCAGTCGATTCCTACGAGCAGTACTTC
NA,TRBV18,NA,TRBJ2-3,CASSHSRPSVFTDTQYF,TGTGCCAGCTCTCACTCCCGGCCTTCGGTTTTCACAGATACGCAGTATTTT
TRBD1,TRBV5-1,few,TRBJ1-2,CASSAGTGSGYTF,TGCGCCAGCAGCGCCGGGACAGGGAGCGGCTACACCTTC
NA,TRBV12-3/TRBV12-4,many,TRBJ1-6,CATSFEFPRVGSSPLHF,TGTGCCACCAGTTTTGAATTCCCAAGGGTAGGAAGTTCACCCCTCCACTTT
NA,TRBV6-1,few,TRBJ2-3,CASSEFGPGGTQYF,TGTGCCAGCAGTGAATTCGGTCCCGGGGGTACGCAGTATTTT
NA,TRBV18,NA,TRBJ1-1,CASSPNSGGRKNTEASF,TGTGCCAGCTCACCCAATAGCGGGGGGCGGAAGAACACTGAAGCTTCCTTT
TRBD1,TRBV12-3/TRBV12-4,once,TRBJ1-1,CASSPILNRGAFF,TGTGCCAGCAGTCCAATTCTGAACAGGGGGGCTTTCTTT
NA,TRBV7-9,many,TRBJ2-1,CASSPRGSRSYNEQFF,TGTGCCAGCAGCCCGAGGGGGAGTCGCTCCTACAATGAGCAGTTCTTC
NA,TRBV6-1,few,TRBJ2-1,CASSEFRQSSYNEQFF,TGTGCCAGCAGTGAATTCAGGCAAAGCTCCTACAATGAGCAGTTCTTC
NA,TRBV13,NA,TRBJ2-7,CASSFQSHYEQYF,TGTGCCAGCAGCTTCCAGAGTCACTACGAGCAGTACTTC
TRBD1,TRBV10-3,NA,TRBJ1-1,CAISERQGETEAFF,TGTGCCATCAGTGAGAGACAGGGAGAAACTGAAGCTTTCTTT
TRBD1,TRBV12-3/TRBV12-4,many,TRBJ1-5,CASSFYGQGNQPQHF,TGTGCCAGCAGTTTCTATGGACAGGGGAATCAGCCCCAGCATTTT
NA,TRBV5-1,many,TRBJ1-5,CASSLTGASNQPQHF,TGCGCCAGCAGCTTGACGGGGGCAAGCAATCAGCCCCAGCATTTT
TRBD2,TRBV6-5,many,TRBJ2-1,CASSSGTSGGNEQFF,TGTGCCAGCAGTTCCGGGACTAGCGGGGGGAATGAGCAGTTCTTC
NA,TRBV7-8,NA,TRBJ1-6,CASSVTAYNSPLHF,TGTGCCAGCAGCGTAACAGCTTATAATTCACCCCTCCACTTT
NA,TRBV10-3,NA,TRBJ1-1,CAISERGGRAEAFF,TGTGCCATCAGCGAGCGGGGGGGGAGAGCTGAAGCTTTCTTT
TRBD2,TRBV20-1,few,TRBJ2-3,CSARRRGGTDTQYF,TGCAGTGCTAGAAGGCGGGGGGGCACAGATACGCAGTATTTT
TRBD1,TRBV3-1,many,TRBJ1-1,CASKIAGGTEAFF,TGTGCCAGCAAAATCGCAGGGGGCACTGAAGCTTTCTTT
NA,TRBV5-1,NA,TRBJ1-2,CASSLAPGLYGYTF,TGCGCCAGCAGCTTGGCTCCAGGCCTCTATGGCTACACCTTC
TRBD2,TRBV6-2/TRBV6-3,NA,TRBJ2-3,CANSYPTSGGRTRGTDTQYF,TGTGCCAACAGTTACCCGACTAGCGGGGGCCGTACAAGAGGCACAGATACGCAGTATTTT
NA,TRBV11-2,many,TRBJ2-1,CASLGDYNEQFF,TGTGCCAGCTTGGGGGACTACAATGAGCAGTTCTTC
NA,TRBV2,few,TRBJ1-6,CASRVPEGGDYNSPLHF,TGTGCCAGCAGGGTCCCTGAGGGGGGAGACTATAATTCACCCCTCCACTTT
NA,TRBV6-2/TRBV6-3,NA,TRBJ2-5,CASTEMECQYF,TGTGCCAGCACCGAGATGGAGTGCCAGTACTTC
TRBD2,TRBV6-5,few,TRBJ2-3,CASSYSMSGVSTDTQYF,TGTGCCAGCAGTTACTCGATGAGCGGGGTCAGCACAGATACGCAGTATTTT
NA,TRBV7-6,NA,TRBJ1-1,CASSSPPLGNTEAFF,TGTGCCAGCAGCTCCCCACCCCTTGGAAACACTGAAGCTTTCTTT
NA,TRBV2,few,TRBJ2-4,CASSGLIGSTDIQYF,TGTGCCAGCAGTGGTTTAATTGGGTCGACGGACATTCAGTACTTC
NA,TRBV5-1,few,TRBJ1-3,CASSLEQTGNTIYF,TGCGCCAGCAGCTTGGAACAGACTGGAAACACCATATATTTT
NA,TRBV5-1,NA,TRBJ2-3,CASTQTPGPLPSTDTQYF,TGCGCCAGCACCCAGACCCCGGGCCCTCTCCCTAGCACAGATACGCAGTATTTT
TRBD2,TRBV2,many,TRBJ2-5,CASSSSGGQETQYF,TGTGCCAGCAGTTCAAGCGGGGGACAAGAGACCCAGTACTTC
NA,TRBV7-2,many,TRBJ1-2,CASSPNTANYGYTF,TGTGCCAGCAGCCCAAACACCGCTAACTATGGCTACACCTTC
NA,TRBV12-3/TRBV12-4,NA,TRBJ1-2,CASSPGQHLNYGYTF,TGTGCCAGCAGCCCCGGGCAACACTTAAACTATGGCTACACCTTC
TRBD1,TRBV6-6,NA,TRBJ1-2,CASSYLGQGARGYTF,TGTGCCAGCAGTTACCTTGGACAGGGGGCGCGAGGCTACACCTTC
NA,TRBV20-1,few,TRBJ1-5,CSANFGVHQPQHF,TGCAGTGCTAACTTCGGGGTTCATCAGCCCCAGCATTTT
NA,TRBV7-9,few,TRBJ1-5,CASSSSDKNQPQHF,TGTGCCAGCAGCTCATCCGATAAAAATCAGCCCCAGCATTTT
NA,TRBV7-7,many,TRBJ2-2,CASSALPNTGELFF,TGTGCTAGCAGTGCATTACCGAACACCGGGGAGCTGTTTTTT
NA,TRBV7-2,few,TRBJ1-6,CASSLLGLDYNSPLHF,TGTGCCAGCAGCTTACTGGGGTTAGACTATAATTCACCCCTCCACTTT
NA,TRBV6-9,NA,TRBJ2-7,CASSSDGDGEQYF,TGTGCCAGCAGTTCAGACGGGGATGGGGAGCAGTACTTC
NA,TRBV24-1,few,TRBJ2-2,CATSDRGAGAPNTGELFF,TGTGCCACCAGTGACCGAGGGGCCGGGGCGCCGAACACCGGGGAGCTGTTTTTT
TRBD1,TRBV29-1,few,TRBJ2-2,CSVEEDVGQVTGELFF,TGCAGCGTTGAAGAGGACGTCGGACAGGTCACCGGGGAGCTGTTTTTT
TRBD1,TRBV12-3/TRBV12-4,few,TRBJ2-6,CASSPTGERANVLTF,TGTGCCAGCAGTCCCACAGGGGAGAGGGCCAACGTCCTGACTTTC
TRBD2,TRBV6-2/TRBV6-3,few,TRBJ2-7,CASTRSGGSFYEQYF,TGTGCCAGCACCCGTAGCGGGGGGTCGTTCTACGAGCAGTACTTC